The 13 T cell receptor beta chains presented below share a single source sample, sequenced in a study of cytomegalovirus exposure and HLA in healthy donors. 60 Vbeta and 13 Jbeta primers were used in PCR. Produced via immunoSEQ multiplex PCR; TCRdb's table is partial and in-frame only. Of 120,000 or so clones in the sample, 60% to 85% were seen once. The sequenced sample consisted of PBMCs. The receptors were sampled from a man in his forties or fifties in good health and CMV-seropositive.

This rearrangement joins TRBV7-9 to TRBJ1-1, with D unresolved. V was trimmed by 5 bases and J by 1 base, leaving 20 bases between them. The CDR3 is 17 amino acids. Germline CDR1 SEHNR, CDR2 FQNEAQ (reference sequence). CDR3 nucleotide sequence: TGTGCCAGCAGCCGGATCCCTTCGCGACTGGGGAACACTGAAGCTTTCTTT. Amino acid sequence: CASSRIPSRLGNTEAFF.

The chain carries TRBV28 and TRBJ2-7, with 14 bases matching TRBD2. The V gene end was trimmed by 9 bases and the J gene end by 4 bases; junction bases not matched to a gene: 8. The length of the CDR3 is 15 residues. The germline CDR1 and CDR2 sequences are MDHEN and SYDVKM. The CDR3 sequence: CASSGLAGGRYEQYF. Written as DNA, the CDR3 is TGTGCCAGTAGTGGACTAGCGGGGGGAAGATACGAGCAGTACTTC.

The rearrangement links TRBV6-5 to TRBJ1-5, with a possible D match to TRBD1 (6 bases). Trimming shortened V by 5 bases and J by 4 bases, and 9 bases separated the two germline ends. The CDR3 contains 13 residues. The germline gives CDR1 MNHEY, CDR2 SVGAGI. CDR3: CASSVQGNQPQHF. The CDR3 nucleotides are TGTGCCAGCAGTGTGCAGGGGAATCAGCCCCAGCATTTT.

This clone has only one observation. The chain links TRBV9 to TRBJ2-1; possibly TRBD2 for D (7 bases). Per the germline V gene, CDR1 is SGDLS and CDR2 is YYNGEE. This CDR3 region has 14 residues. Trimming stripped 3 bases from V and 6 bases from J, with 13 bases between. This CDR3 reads CASSAGGQINEQFF. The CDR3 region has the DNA TGTGCCAGCAGCGCGGGGGGACAAATCAATGAGCAGTTCTTC.

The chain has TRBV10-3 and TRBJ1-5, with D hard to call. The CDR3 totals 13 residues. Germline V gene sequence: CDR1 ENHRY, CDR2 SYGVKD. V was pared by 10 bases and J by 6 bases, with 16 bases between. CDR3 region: CATGIAEGQPQHF. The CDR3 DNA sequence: TGTGCCACCGGGATTGCGGAGGGTCAGCCCCAGCATTTT.

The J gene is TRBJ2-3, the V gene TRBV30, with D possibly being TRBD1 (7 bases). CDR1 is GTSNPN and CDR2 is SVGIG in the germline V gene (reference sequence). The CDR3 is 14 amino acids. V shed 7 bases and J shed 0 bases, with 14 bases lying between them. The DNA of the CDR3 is TGTGCCTCCCAGGGGGGAGCTAGCACAGATACGCAGTATTTT. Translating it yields CASQGGASTDTQYF.

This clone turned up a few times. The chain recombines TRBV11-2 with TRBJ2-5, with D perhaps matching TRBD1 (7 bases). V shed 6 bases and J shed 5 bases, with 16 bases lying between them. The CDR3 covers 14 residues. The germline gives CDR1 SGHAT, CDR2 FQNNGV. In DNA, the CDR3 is TGTGCCAGCAGGGCCAGCAGGGGGAGGGAGACCCAGTACTTC. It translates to CASRASRGRETQYF.

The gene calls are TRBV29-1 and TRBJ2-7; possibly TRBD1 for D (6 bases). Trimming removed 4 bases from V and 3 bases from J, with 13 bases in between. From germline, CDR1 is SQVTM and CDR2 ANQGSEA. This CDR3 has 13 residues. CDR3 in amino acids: CSVVGTRNYEQYF. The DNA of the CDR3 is TGCAGCGTTGTTGGGACAAGGAACTACGAGCAGTACTTC.

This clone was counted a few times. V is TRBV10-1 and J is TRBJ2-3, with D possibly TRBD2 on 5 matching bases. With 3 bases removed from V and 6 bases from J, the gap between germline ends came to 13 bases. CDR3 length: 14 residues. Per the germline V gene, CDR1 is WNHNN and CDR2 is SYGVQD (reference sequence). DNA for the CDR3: TGCGCCAGCAGTGATACGGGAACTGCGGATACGCAGTATTTT. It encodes CASSDTGTADTQYF.

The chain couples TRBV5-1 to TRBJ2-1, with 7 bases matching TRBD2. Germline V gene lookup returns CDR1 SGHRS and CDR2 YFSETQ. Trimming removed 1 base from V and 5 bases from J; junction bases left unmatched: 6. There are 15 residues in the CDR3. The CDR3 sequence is CASSLLGGGDNEQFF. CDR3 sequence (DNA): TGCGCCAGCAGCTTGCTTGGCGGGGGAGACAATGAGCAGTTCTTC.

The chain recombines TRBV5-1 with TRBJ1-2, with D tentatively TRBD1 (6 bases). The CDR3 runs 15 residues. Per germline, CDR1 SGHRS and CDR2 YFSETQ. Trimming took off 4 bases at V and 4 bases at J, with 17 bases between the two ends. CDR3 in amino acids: CASSQTTGPGYGYTF. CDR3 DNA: TGCGCCAGCAGCCAGACGACAGGTCCTGGCTATGGCTACACCTTC.

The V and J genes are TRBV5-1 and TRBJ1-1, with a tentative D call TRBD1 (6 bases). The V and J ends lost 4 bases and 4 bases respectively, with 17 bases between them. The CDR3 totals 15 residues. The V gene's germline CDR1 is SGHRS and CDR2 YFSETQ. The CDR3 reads CASSPPGGEGTEAFF. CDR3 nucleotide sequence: TGCGCCAGCAGCCCGCCGGGGGGCGAGGGCACTGAAGCTTTCTTT.

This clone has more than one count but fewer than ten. The CDR3 DNA is TGTGCCAGCGGACTTATCCAGACCCAGTACTTC. It yields the protein CASGLIQTQYF. The chain carries TRBV2 and TRBJ2-5, with D possibly TRBD2 on 5 matching bases. The V end was cut by 8 bases, the J end by 6 bases, with 10 bases between. The CDR3 runs to 11 residues. The germline V gene has CDR1 SNHLY and CDR2 FYNNEI.